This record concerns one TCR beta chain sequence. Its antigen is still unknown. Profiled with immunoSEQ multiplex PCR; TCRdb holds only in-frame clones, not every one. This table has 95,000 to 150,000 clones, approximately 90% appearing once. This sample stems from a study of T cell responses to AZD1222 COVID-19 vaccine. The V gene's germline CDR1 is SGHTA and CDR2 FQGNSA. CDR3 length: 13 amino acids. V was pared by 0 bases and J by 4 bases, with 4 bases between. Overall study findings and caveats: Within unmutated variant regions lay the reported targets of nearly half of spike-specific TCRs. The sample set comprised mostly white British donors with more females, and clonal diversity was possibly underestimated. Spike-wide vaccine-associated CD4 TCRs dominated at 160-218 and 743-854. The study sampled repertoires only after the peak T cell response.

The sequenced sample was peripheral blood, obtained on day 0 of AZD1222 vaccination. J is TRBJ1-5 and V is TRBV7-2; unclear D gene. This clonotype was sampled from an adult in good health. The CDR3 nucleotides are TGTGCCAGCAGCTTAGCTCAAAATCAGCCCCAGCATTTT. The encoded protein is CASSLAQNQPQHF. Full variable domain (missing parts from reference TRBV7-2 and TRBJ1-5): GAGVSQSPSNKVTEKGKDVELRCDPISGHTALYWYRQSLGQGLEFLIYFQGNSAPDKSGLPSDRFSAERTGGSVSTLTIQRTQQEDSAVYLCASSLAQNQPQHFGDGTRLSIL.